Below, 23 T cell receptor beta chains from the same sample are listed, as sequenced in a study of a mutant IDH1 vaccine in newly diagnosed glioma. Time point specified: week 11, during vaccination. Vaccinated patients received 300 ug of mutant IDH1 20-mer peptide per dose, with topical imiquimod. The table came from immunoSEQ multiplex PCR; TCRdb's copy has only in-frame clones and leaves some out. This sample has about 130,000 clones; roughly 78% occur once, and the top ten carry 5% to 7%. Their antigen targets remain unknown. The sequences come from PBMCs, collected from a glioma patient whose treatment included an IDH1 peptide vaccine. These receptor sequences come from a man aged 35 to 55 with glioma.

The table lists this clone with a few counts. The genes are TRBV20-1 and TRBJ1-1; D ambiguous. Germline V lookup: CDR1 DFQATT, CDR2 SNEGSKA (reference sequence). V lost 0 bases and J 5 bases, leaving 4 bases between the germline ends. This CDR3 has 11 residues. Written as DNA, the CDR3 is TGCAGTGCTAGAGATCGGACTGAAGCTTTCTTT. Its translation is CSARDRTEAFF.

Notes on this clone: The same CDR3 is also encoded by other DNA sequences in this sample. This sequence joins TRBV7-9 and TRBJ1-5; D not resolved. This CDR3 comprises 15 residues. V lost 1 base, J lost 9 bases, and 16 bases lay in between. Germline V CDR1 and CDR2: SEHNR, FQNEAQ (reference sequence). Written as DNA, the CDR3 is TGTGCCAGCAGCTTAGTTGGCCAGCCTCTCGCGCCCCAGCATTTT. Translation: CASSLVGQPLAPQHF.

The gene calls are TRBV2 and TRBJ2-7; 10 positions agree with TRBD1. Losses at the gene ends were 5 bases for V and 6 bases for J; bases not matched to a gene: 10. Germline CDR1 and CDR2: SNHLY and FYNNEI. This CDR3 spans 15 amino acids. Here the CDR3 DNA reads TGTGCCAGCAGTCAGGACAGGGGGATCTTCGGCGAGCAGTACTTC. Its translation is CASSQDRGIFGEQYF.

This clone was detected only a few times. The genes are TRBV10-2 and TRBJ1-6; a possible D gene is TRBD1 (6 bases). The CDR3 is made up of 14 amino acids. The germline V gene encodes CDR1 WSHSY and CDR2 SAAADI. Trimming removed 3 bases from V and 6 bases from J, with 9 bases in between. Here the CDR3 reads CASSDDRINSPLHF. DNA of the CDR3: TGCGCCAGCAGTGATGACAGGATTAATTCACCCCTCCACTTT.

The CDR3 loop reads CASSLTVFHSYEQYF. CDR3 sequence (DNA): TGTGCCAGCTCACTCACAGTATTCCACTCCTACGAGCAGTACTTC. This chain connects TRBV18 to TRBJ2-7; the D is unclear. The V end was cut by 4 bases, the J end by 0 bases, with 13 bases between. The CDR3 extends over 15 amino acids. The germline V gene has CDR1 KGHSH and CDR2 LQKENI.

CDR3 amino acids: CASSQDEDSGANVLTF. The CDR3 DNA reads TGTGCCAGCAGCCAAGATGAGGACTCTGGGGCCAACGTCCTGACTTTC. The gene calls are TRBV4-2 and TRBJ2-6; D uncertain. The CDR3 is made up of 16 amino acids. V was pared by 0 bases and J by 0 bases, with 6 bases between. CDR1 is LGHNA, CDR2 YNFKEQ, per germline.

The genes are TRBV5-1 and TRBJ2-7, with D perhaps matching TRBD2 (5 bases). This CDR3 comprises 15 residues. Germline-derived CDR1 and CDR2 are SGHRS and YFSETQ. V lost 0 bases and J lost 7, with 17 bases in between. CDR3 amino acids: CASSLGPSSKGEQYF. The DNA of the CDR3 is TGCGCCAGCAGCTTGGGGCCTAGCTCTAAGGGAGAGCAGTACTTC.

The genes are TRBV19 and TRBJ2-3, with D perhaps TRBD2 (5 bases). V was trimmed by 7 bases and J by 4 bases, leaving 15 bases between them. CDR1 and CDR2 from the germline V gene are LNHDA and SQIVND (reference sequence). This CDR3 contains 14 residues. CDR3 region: CASKRSTGADTQYF. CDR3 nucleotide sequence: TGTGCCAGTAAACGTTCCACCGGGGCAGATACGCAGTATTTT.

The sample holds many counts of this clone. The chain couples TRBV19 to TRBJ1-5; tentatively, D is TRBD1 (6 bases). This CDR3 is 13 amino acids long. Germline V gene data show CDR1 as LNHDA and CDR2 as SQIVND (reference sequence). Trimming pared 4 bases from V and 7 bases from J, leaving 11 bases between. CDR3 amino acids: CASSSDRRQPQHF. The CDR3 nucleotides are TGTGCCAGTAGTAGTGACAGGAGACAGCCCCAGCATTTT.

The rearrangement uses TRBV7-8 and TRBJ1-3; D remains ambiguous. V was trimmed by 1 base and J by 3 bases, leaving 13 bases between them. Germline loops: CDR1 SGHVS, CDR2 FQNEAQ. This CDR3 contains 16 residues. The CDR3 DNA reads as TGTGCCAGCAGCTTAGGCGACCGAGGATATGGAAACACCATATATTTT. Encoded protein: CASSLGDRGYGNTIYF.

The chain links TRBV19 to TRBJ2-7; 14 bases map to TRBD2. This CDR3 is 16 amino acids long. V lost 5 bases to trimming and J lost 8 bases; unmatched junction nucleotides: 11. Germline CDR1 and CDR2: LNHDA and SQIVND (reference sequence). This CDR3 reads CASSLRLAGGPTKQYF. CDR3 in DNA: TGTGCCAGTAGTTTGCGACTAGCGGGAGGGCCTACCAAGCAGTACTTC.

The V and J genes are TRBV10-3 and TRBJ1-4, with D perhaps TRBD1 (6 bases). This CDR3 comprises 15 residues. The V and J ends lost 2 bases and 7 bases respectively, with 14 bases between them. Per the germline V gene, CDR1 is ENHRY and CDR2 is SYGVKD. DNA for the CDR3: TGTGCCATCAGTGAGACAACAGGGTTAGGTGAAAAACTGTTTTTT. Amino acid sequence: CAISETTGLGEKLFF.

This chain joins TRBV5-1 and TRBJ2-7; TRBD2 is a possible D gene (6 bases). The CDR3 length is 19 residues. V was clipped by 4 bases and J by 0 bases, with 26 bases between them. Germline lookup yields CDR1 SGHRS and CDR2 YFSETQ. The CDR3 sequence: CASSLRAGSTQTSSYEQYF. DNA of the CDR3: TGCGCCAGCAGCCTTCGAGCGGGCTCAACCCAAACCTCCTCCTACGAGCAGTACTTC. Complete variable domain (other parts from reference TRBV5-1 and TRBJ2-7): KAGVTQTPRYLIKTRGQQVTLSCSPISGHRSVSWYQQTPGQGLQFLFEYFSETQRNKGNFPGRFSGRQFSNSRSEMNVSTLELGDSALYLCASSLRAGSTQTSSYEQYFGPGTRLTVT.

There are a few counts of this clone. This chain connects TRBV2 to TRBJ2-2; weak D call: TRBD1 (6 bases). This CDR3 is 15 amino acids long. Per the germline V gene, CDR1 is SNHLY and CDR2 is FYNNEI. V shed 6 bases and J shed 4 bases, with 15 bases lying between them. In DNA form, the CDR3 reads TGTGCCAGCAGGGCGGACCCAGGGGTCACCGGGGAGCTGTTTTTT. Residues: CASRADPGVTGELFF.

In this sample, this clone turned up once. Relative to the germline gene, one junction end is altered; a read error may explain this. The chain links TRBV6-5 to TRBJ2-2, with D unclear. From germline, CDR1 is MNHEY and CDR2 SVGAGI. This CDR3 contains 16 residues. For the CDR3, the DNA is TGTGCCAGCAATTACCGATCGTCCGCGAACACCGGGGAGCTGTTTTTT. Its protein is CASNYRSSANTGELFF.

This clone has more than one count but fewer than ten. The CDR3 sequence is CASSKVERGPSYEQYF. CDR3 nucleotide sequence: TGTGCCAGCAGCAAAGTGGAGCGGGGACCCTCCTACGAGCAGTACTTC. The gene calls are TRBV21-1 and TRBJ2-7; TRBD2, the table's D call, lacks a check against the DNA. TRBV21-1 is a pseudogene. This CDR3 region has 16 residues.

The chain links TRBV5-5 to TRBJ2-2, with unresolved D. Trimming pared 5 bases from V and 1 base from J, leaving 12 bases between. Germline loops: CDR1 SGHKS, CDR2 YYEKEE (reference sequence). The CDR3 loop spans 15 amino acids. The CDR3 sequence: CASRSRSGNTGELFF. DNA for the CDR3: TGTGCCAGCAGGTCTCGGTCTGGGAACACCGGGGAGCTGTTTTTT.

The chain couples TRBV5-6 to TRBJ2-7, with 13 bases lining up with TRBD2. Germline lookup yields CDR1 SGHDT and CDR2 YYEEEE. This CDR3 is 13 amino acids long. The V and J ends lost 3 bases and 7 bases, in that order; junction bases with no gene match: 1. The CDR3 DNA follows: TGTGCCAGCAGCTCGACTAGCGGGGGGGAGCAGTACTTC. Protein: CASSSTSGGEQYF.

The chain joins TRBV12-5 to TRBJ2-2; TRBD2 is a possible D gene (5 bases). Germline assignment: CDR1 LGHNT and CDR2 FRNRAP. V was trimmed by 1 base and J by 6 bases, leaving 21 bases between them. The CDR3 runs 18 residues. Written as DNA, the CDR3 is TGTGCTAGTGGTTTGGCAGACAAGGACGGGGTCAAGGCCGGGGAGCTGTTTTTT. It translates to CASGLADKDGVKAGELFF.

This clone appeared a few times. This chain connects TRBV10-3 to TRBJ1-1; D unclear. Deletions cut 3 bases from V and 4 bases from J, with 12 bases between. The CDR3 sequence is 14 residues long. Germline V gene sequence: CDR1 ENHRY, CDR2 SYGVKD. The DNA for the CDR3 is TGTGCCATCAGTGACGGGATCTGGGGCACTGAAGCTTTCTTT. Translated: CAISDGIWGTEAFF.

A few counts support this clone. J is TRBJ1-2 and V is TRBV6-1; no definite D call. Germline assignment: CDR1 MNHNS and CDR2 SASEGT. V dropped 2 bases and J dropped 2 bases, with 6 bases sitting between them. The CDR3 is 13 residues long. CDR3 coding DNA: TGTGCCAGCAGTGAACTCACCAACTATGGCTACACCTTC. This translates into CASSELTNYGYTF.

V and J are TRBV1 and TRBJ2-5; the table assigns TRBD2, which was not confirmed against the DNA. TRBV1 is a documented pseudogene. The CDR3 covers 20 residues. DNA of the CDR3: TGCACCAGCAGCCAAGACAGACTAGCGGGGAACGTTTATTTGAGAGAGACCCAGTACTTC. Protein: CTSSQDRLAGNVYLRETQYF.

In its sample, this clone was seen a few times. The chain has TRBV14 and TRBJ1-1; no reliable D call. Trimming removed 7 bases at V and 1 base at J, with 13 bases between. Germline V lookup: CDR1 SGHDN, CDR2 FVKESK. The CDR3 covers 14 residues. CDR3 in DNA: TGTGCCAGCACTCCGTACTTGGGGAACACTGAAGCTTTCTTT. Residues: CASTPYLGNTEAFF.